These T cell receptor beta chains were read from a single sample in a study of blood T cell repertoires in COVID-19. Only in-frame clones appear in the TCRdb table, and some are missing; sequencing was by immunoSEQ multiplex PCR. Among 380,000 or so clones listed, around 87% were seen once. Source material: PBMCs or T cells enriched from blood (not recorded which). The receptor set was obtained from a woman in her thirties with acute COVID-19. The CDR3 runs from the conserved cysteine through the conserved F or W. D genes are given only for firm matches. Expanded clones get a size class; other rows say once, few or many, or leave the size out.

j_call d_call v_call cdr3_length clone_size cdr3_nt cdr3_aa
TRBJ1-4 NA TRBV28 14 NA TGTGCCAGCCGAGAAGTCGGGGGTAATGAAAAACTGTTTTTT CASREVGGNEKLFF
TRBJ1-5 NA TRBV10-3 13 NA TGTGCCACCTCCGGGTTGAGCAATCAGCCCCAGCATTTT CATSGLSNQPQHF
TRBJ1-2 TRBD1 TRBV19 16 NA TGTGCCAGTAGTATTCTACTGATGACAGGGCCGGATGGCTACACCTTC CASSILLMTGPDGYTF
TRBJ1-1 NA TRBV13 13 once TGTGCCAGCAGCTTACAGGATAACACTGAAGCTTTCTTT CASSLQDNTEAFF
TRBJ2-3 TRBD2 TRBV11-2 15 NA TGTGCCAGCAGCTTATCAGCGGGGGCCACAGATACGCAGTATTTT CASSLSAGATDTQYF
TRBJ1-4 TRBD1 TRBV6-5 15 once TGTGCCAGCAGTTCACTACAGGGGGCTGGGGAAAAACTGTTTTTT CASSSLQGAGEKLFF
TRBJ2-1 TRBD1 TRBV30 13 few TGTGCCTGGAGTACAGGGGGCTACAATGAGCAGTTCTTC CAWSTGGYNEQFF
TRBJ2-3 NA TRBV7-8 13 NA TGTGCCAGCAGCTTAGTCACACCAGATACGCAGTATTTT CASSLVTPDTQYF
TRBJ2-3 TRBD2 TRBV7-9 16 NA TGTGCCAGCAGCTTAGGGCTAGCGGGGGGCACAGATACGCAGTATTTT CASSLGLAGGTDTQYF
TRBJ2-7 NA TRBV19 14 NA TGTGCCAGTTCCGGGACACTTAGCTCCTACGAGCAGTACTTC CASSGTLSSYEQYF
TRBJ1-4 NA TRBV7-6 13 NA TGTGCCAGCAGCTTAAACAGGCGGGAAAAACTGTTTTTT CASSLNRREKLFF
TRBJ2-7 NA TRBV6-2/TRBV6-3 12 NA TGTGCCAGCAGTCCCCGACAGTACCCGCAGTACTTC CASSPRQYPQYF
TRBJ2-7 TRBD1 TRBV18 15 NA TGTGCCAGCTCACCACGGACAGGCAGCTCCTACGAGCAGTACTTC CASSPRTGSSYEQYF
TRBJ1-5 NA TRBV6-4 14 NA TGTGCCAGCAGCCCCGCGTGGGGAGATCAGCCCCAGCATTTT CASSPAWGDQPQHF
TRBJ1-1 NA TRBV3-1/TRBV3-2 14 NA TGTGCCAGCAGCCACAGGGGCGTCGCGGCTGAAGCTTTCTTT CASSHRGVAAEAFF
TRBJ2-1 NA TRBV7-2 16 NA TGTGCCAGCAGCTTAGATTGGCGGAACTCCTACAATGAGCAGTTCTTC CASSLDWRNSYNEQFF
TRBJ1-6 NA TRBV5-1 16 NA TGCGCCAGCAGCTTGTCCTCACAGGAAGGCAATTCACCCCTCCACTTT CASSLSSQEGNSPLHF
TRBJ1-2 NA TRBV5-8 13 NA TGTGCCAGCAGCTTTAACACAGCATATGGCTACACCTTC CASSFNTAYGYTF
TRBJ1-2 NA TRBV5-6 13 NA TGTGCCAGCAGCTTGGCCAATTCCTATGGCTACACCTTC CASSLANSYGYTF
TRBJ2-2 NA TRBV5-1 15 NA TGCGCCAGCAGCTTGGAGGCAGGGTCCGCCGGGGAGCTGTTTTTT CASSLEAGSAGELFF
TRBJ2-5 TRBD2 TRBV5-1 15 NA TGCGCCAGCAGCACTAGCGGGGGCCCAAAAGAGACCCAGTACTTC CASSTSGGPKETQYF
TRBJ2-3 TRBD2 TRBV9 18 NA TGTGCCAGCAGCCCCGCCGTTCTGACTAGCGGGCACACAGATACGCAGTATTTT CASSPAVLTSGHTDTQYF
TRBJ1-1 NA TRBV29-1 14 NA TGCAGCGTTGACTTAGCAGGGAAAGGTACTGAAGCTTTCTTT CSVDLAGKGTEAFF
TRBJ2-5 TRBD2 TRBV7-8 17 NA TGTGCCAGCAGCCGAGGGGTGCTAGCGGGGAAACAAGAGACCCAGTACTTC CASSRGVLAGKQETQYF
TRBJ2-5 TRBD2 TRBV9 16 NA TGTGCCAGCAGCGTGGTAGCGGGGGGGCCCGGGGAGACCCAGTACTTC CASSVVAGGPGETQYF